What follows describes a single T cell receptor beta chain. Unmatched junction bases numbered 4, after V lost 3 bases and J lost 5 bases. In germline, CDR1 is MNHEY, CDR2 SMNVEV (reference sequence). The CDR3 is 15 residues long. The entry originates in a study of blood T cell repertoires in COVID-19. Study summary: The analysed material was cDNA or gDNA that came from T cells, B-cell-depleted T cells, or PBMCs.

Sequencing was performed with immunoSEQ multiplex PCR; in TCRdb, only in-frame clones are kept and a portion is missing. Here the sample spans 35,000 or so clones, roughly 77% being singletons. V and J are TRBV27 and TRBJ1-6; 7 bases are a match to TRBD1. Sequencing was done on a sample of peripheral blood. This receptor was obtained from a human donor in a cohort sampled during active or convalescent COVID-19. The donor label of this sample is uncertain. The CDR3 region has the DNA TGTGCCAGCAGTTTTGGGGACAGACATAATTCACCCCTCCACTTT. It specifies CASSFGDRHNSPLHF.